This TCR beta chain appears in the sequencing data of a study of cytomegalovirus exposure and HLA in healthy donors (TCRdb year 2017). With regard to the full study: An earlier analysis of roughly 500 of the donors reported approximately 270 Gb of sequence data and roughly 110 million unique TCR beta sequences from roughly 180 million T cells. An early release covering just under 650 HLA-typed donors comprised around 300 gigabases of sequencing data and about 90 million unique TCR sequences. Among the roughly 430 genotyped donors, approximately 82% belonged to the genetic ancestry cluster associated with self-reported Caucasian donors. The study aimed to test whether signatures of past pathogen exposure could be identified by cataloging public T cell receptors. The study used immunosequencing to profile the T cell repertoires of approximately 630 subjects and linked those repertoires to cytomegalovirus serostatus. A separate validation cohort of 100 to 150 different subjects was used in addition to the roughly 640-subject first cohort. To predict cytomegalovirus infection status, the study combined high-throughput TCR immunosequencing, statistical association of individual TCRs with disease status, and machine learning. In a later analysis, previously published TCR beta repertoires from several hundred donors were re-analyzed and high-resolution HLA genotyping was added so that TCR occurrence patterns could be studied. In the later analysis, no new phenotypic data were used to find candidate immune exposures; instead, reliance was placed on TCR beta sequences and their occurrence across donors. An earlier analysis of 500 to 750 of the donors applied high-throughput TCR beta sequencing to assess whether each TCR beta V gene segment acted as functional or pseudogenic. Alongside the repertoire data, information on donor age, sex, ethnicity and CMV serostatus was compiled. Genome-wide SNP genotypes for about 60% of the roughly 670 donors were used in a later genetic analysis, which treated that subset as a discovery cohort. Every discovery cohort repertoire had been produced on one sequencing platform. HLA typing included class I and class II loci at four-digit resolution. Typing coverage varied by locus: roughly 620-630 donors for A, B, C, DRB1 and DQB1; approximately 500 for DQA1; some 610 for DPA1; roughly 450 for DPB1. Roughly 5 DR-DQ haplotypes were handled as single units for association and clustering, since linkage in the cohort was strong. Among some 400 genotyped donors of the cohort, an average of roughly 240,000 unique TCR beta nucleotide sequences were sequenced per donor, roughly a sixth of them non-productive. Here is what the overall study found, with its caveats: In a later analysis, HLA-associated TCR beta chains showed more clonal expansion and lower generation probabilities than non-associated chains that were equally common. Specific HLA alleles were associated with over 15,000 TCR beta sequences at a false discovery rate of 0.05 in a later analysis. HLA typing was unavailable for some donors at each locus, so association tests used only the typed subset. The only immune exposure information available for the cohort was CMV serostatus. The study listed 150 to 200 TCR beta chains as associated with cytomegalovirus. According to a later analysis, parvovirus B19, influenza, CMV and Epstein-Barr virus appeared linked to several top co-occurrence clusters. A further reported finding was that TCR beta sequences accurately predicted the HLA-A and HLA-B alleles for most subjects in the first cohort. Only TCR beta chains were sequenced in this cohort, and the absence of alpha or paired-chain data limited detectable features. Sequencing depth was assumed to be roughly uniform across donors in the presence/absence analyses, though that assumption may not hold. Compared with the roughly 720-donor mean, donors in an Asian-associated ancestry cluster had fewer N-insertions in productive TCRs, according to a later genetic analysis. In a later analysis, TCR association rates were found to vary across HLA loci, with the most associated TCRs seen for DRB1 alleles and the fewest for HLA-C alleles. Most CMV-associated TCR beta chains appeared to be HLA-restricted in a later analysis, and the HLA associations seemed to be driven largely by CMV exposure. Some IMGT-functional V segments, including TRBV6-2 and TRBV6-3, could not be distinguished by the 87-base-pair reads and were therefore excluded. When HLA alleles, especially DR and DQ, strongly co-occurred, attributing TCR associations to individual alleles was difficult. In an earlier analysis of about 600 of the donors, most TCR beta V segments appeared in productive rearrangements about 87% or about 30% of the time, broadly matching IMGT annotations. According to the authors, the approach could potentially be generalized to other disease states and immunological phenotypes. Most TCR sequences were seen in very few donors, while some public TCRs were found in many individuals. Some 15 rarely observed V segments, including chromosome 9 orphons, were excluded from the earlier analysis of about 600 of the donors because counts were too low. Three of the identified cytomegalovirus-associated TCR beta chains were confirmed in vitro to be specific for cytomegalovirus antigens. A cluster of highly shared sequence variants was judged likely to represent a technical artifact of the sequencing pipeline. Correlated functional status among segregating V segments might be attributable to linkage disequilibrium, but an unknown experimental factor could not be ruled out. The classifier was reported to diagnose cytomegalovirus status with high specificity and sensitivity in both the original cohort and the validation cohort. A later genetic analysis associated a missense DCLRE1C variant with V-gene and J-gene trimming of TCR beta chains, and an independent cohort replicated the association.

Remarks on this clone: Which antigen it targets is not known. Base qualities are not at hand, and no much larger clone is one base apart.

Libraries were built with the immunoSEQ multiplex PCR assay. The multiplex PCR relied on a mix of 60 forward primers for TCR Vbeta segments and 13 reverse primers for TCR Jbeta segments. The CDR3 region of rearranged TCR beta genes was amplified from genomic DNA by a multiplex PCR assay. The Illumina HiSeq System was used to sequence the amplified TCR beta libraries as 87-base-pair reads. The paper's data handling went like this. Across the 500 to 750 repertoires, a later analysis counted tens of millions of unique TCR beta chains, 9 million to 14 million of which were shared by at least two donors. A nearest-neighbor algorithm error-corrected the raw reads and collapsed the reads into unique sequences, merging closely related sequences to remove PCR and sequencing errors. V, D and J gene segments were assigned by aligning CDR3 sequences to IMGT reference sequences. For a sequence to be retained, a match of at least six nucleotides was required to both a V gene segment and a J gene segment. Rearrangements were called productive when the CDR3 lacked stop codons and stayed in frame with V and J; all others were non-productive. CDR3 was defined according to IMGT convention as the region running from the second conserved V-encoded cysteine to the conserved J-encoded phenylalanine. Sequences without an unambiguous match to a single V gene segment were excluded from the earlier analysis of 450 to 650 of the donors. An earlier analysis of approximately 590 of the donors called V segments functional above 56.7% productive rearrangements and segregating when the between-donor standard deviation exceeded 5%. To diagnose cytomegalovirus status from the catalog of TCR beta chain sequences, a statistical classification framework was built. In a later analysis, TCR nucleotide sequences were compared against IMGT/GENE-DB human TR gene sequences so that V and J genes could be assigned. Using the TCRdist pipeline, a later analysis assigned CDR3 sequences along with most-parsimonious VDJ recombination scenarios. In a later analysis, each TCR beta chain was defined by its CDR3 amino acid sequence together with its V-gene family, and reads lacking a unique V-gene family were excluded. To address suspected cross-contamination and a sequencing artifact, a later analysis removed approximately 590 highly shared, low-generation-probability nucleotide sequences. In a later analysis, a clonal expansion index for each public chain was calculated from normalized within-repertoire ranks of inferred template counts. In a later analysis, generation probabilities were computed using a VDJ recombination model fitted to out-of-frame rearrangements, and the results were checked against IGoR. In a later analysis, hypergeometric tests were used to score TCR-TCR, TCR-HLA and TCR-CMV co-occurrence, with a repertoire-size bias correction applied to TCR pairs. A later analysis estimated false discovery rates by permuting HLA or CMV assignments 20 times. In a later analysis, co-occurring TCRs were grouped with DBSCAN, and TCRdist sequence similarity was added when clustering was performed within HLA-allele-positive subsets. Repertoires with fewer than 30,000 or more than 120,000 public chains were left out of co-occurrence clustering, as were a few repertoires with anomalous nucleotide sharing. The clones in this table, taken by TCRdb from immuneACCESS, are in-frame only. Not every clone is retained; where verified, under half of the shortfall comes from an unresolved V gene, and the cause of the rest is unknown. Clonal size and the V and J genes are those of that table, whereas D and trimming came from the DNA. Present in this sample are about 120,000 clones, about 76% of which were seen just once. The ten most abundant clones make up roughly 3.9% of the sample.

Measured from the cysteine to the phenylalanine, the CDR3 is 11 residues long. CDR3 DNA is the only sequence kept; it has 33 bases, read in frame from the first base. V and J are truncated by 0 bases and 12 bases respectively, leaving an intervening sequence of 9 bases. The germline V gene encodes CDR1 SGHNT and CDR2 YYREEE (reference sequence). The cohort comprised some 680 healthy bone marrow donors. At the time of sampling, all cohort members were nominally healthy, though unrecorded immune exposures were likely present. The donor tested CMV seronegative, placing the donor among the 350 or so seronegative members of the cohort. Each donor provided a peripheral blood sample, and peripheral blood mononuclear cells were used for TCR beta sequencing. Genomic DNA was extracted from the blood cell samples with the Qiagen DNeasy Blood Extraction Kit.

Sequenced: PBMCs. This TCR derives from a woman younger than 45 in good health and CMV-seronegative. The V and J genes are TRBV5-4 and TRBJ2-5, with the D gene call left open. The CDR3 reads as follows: CASSLGDKEYF. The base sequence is TGTGCCAGCAGCTTGGGAGACAAGGAGTACTTC.